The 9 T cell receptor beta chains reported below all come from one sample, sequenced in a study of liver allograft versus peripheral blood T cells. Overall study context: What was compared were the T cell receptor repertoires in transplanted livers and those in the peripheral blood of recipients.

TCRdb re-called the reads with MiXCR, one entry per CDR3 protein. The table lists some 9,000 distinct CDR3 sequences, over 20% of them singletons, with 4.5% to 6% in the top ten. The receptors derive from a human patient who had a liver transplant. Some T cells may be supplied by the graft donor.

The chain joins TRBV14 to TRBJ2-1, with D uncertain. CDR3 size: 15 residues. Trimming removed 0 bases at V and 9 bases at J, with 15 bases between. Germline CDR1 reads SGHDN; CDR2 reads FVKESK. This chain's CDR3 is CASSQEIRFGVEQFF. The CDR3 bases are TGTGCCAGCAGCCAAGAAATTAGGTTCGGTGTTGAGCAGTTCTTC.

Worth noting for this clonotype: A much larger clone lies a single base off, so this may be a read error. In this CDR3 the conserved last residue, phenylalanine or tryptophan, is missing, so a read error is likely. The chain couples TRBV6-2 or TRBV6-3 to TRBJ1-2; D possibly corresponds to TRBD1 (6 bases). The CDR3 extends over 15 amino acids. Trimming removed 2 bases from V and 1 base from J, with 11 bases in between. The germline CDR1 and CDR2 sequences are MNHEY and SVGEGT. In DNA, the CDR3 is TGTGCCAGCAGTTACCTGGGGGCCTTTAACTATGGCTACACCTTA. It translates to CASSYLGAFNYGYTL.

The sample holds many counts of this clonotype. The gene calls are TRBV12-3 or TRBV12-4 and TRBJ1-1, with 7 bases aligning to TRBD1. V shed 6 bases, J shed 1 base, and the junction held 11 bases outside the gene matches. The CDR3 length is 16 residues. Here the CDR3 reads CASRPRQGLPNTEAFF. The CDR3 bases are TGTGCCAGCAGACCCAGACAGGGCCTACCGAACACTGAAGCTTTCTTT.

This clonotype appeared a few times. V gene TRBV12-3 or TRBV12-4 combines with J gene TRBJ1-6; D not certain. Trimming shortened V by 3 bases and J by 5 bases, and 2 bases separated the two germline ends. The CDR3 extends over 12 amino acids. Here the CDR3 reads CASSLDNSPLHF. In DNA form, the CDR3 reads TGTGCCAGCAGTTTGGATAATTCACCCCTCCACTTT.

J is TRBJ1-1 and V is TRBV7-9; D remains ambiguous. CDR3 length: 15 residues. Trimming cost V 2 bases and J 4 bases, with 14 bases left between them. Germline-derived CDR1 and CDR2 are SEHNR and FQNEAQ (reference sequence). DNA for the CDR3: TGTGCCAGCAGCTTACGGACCGAATGGGGCACTGAAGCTTTCTTT. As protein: CASSLRTEWGTEAFF.

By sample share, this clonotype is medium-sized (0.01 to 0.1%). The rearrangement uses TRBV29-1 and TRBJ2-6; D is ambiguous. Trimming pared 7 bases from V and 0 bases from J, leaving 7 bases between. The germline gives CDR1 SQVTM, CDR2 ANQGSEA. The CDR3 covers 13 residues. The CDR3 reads CSAEVSGANVLTF. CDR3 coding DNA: TGCAGCGCCGAGGTCTCTGGGGCCAACGTCCTGACTTTC.

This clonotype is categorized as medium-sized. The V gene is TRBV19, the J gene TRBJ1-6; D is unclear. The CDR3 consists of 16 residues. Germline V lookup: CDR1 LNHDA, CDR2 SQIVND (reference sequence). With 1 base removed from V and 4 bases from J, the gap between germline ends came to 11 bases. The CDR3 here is CASSIGVESYNSPLHF. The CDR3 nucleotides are TGTGCCAGTAGTATAGGGGTCGAATCTTATAATTCACCCCTCCACTTT.

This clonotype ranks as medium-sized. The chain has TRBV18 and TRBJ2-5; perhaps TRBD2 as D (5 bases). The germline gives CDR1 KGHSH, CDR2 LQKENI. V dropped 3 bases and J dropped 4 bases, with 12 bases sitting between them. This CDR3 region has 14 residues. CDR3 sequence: CASSPSGNPETQYF. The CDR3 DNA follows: TGTGCCAGCTCACCGTCCGGGAACCCAGAGACCCAGTACTTC.

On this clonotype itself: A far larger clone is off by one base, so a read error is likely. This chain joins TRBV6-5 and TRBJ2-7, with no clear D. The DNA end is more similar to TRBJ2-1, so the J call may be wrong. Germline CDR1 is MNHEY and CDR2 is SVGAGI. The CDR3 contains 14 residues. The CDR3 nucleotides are TGTGCCAGAAGTTACGGCAGACCCCGTGGTGAGCAGTTCTTC. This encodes CARSYGRPRGEQFF.